The 13 T cell receptor beta chains below all came from one sample that was sequenced in a study of PD-1 blockade in classical Hodgkin lymphoma. Indicated time point: cycle 4 day 1 (C4D1), after 6 weeks of nivolumab. Exposure to brentuximab vedotin varied, and each patient had relapsed following autologous stem cell transplantation. Thawed PBMCs were subjected to magnetic negative selection, which yielded isolated CD8+ T cells. TCRdb's copy holds only in-frame clones and misses some; the assay was immunoSEQ multiplex PCR. The data show some 5,000 clones, less than 75% seen once. The sample in question was CD8+ T cells from blood, obtained before the fourth cycle of nivolumab. Source of these receptors: a human donor with classical Hodgkin lymphoma.

This clone showed up just once. V gene TRBV19 combines with J gene TRBJ1-5; 7 bases are shared with TRBD1. Germline assignment: CDR1 LNHDA and CDR2 SQIVND (reference sequence). Trimming removed 5 bases from V and 5 bases from J; junction bases left unmatched: 15. CDR3 length: 17 amino acids. The CDR3 reads CASSPRPRDSGHQPQHF. The CDR3 nucleotides are TGTGCCAGTAGTCCCCGCCCCCGGGACAGTGGGCATCAGCCCCAGCATTTT.

This chain connects TRBV5-5 to TRBJ2-2; 10 bases are a match to TRBD2. With 0 bases clipped from V and 9 bases from J, the junction kept 8 bases outside the gene matches. Looked up from germline, CDR1 is SGHKS and CDR2 is YYEKEE (reference sequence). The CDR3 length is 16 residues. CDR3 bases: TGTGCCAGCAGCTTGGGGACTAGCGGAGGGAACCGGGAGCTGTTTTTT. Protein product: CASSLGTSGGNRELFF.

The rearrangement uses TRBV19 and TRBJ2-5; 10 positions match TRBD1. The J call may be faulty, since TRBJ2-7 better matches the DNA end. Germline CDR1 and CDR2: LNHDA and SQIVND (reference sequence). CDR3 size: 12 residues. CDR3 sequence reads: CASRQGANEQYF. The CDR3 region has the DNA TGTGCCAGCCGACAGGGGGCTAACGAGCAGTACTTC.

The V and J genes are TRBV10-2 and TRBJ2-7, with 9 nucleotides matching TRBD2. Losses at the gene ends were 3 bases for V and 7 bases for J; bases not matched to a gene: 10. The CDR3 has 15 residues. Germline V gene lookup returns CDR1 WSHSY and CDR2 SAAADI. The CDR3 loop reads CASSDRAGGPGEQYF. DNA for the CDR3: TGCGCCAGCAGTGACAGGGCGGGAGGGCCTGGGGAGCAGTACTTC.

V usage is TRBV5-5 and J usage is TRBJ1-4; D possibly corresponds to TRBD1 (5 bases). Germline loops: CDR1 SGHKS, CDR2 YYEKEE (reference sequence). Deletions cut 4 bases from V and 0 bases from J, with 7 bases between. The CDR3 contains 14 residues. CDR3 nucleotides: TGTGCCAGCAGCCAGGGCGCAACTAATGAAAAACTGTTTTTT. It specifies CASSQGATNEKLFF.

The chain combines TRBV27 with TRBJ2-7, with D possibly being TRBD1 (5 bases). Germline CDR1 is MNHEY and CDR2 is SMNVEV (reference sequence). The CDR3 length is 12 residues. V was trimmed by 10 bases and J by 0 bases, leaving 10 bases between them. CDR3 sequence (DNA): TGTGCCACCACGGACAACTCCTACGAGCAGTACTTC. Translating it yields CATTDNSYEQYF.

The chain carries TRBV5-4 and TRBJ2-7; TRBD2 aligns across 9 bases. Germline lookup yields CDR1 SGHNT and CDR2 YYREEE (reference sequence). Trimming at V came to 3 bases and at J to 4 bases, leaving 5 bases not matched to a gene. This CDR3 comprises 14 residues. The CDR3 loop reads CASSSGLALYEQYF. Here the CDR3 DNA reads TGTGCCAGCAGCTCCGGACTAGCGCTGTACGAGCAGTACTTC.

The chain recombines TRBV28 with TRBJ2-4; D is unresolved. CDR1 is MDHEN, CDR2 SYDVKM, per germline. Trimming shortened V by 4 bases and J by 2 bases, and 27 bases separated the two germline ends. The length of the CDR3 is 20 residues. CDR3 sequence reads: CASSSFRSIKDSHTKNIQYF. The CDR3 DNA reads TGTGCCAGCAGTTCCTTCAGGAGCATAAAGGATTCGCATACCAAAAACATTCAGTACTTC.

The genes are TRBV27 and TRBJ2-1; the match to TRBD2 covers 14 bases. With 4 bases clipped from V and 4 bases from J, the junction kept 6 bases outside the gene matches. The CDR3 has 17 amino acids. The germline CDR1 and CDR2 sequences are MNHEY and SMNVEV (reference sequence). The CDR3 loop reads CASSSPGLAGDYNEQFF. CDR3 sequence (DNA): TGTGCCAGCAGTTCCCCGGGACTAGCGGGAGATTACAATGAGCAGTTCTTC.

The chain is built from TRBV6-5 and TRBJ2-5; 9 bases are a match to TRBD2. V lost 5 bases and J lost 2; bases outside the gene matches: 6. The CDR3 is made up of 15 amino acids. Germline V lookup: CDR1 MNHEY, CDR2 SVGAGI. The CDR3 DNA sequence: TGTGCCAGCAGTACCGGGACTAGCCTTCAAGAGACCCAGTACTTC. Protein product: CASSTGTSLQETQYF.

The chain joins TRBV27 to TRBJ2-2; possibly TRBD1 or TRBD2 for D (6 bases each). Trimming took 3 bases from V and 6 from J, leaving 8 bases between them. The CDR3 is 13 amino acids. Germline CDR1 MNHEY, CDR2 SMNVEV (reference sequence). The CDR3 sequence: CASSFGGAGELFF. CDR3 coding DNA: TGTGCCAGCAGTTTCGGGGGCGCCGGGGAGCTGTTTTTT.

The genes are TRBV5-4 and TRBJ2-1; D gene ambiguous. CDR3 size: 15 residues. V lost 0 bases, J lost 2 bases, and 9 bases lay in between. Germline CDR1 is SGHNT and CDR2 is YYREEE (reference sequence). DNA of the CDR3: TGTGCCAGCAGCTTGGCCGGGCCCGCCTACAATGAGCAGTTCTTC. Translating it yields CASSLAGPAYNEQFF.

This sequence joins TRBV19 and TRBJ2-2; 8 bases are a match to TRBD2. The CDR3 has 16 amino acids. V lost 6 bases, J lost 0 bases, and 6 bases stayed unmatched. The germline V gene encodes CDR1 LNHDA and CDR2 SQIVND (reference sequence). CDR3 residues: CASSTGLAANTGELFF. Written as DNA, the CDR3 is TGTGCCAGTAGCACCGGACTAGCAGCGAACACCGGGGAGCTGTTTTTT.